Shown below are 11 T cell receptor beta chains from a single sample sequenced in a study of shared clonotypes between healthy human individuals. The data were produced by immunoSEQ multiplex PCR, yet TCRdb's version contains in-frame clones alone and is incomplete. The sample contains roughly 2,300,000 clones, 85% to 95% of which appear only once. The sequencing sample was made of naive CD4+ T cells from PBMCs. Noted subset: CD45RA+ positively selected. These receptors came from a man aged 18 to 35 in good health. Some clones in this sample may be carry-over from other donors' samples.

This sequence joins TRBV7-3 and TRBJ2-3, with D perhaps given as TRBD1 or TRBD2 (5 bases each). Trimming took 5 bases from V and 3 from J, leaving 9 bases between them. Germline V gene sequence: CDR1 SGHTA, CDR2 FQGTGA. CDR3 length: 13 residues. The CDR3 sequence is CASSGGITDTQYF. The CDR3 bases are TGTGCCAGCAGCGGGGGTATAACAGATACGCAGTATTTT.

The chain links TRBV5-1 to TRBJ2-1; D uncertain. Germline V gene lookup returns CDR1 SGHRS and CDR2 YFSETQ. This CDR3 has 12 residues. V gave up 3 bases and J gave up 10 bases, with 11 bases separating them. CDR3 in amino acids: CASSSETGEQFF. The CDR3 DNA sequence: TGCGCCAGCAGCTCCGAGACCGGCGAGCAGTTCTTC.

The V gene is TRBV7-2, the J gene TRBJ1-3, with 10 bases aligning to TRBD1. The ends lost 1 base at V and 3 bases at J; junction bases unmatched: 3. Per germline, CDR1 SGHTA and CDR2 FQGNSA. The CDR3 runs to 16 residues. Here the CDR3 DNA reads TGTGCCAGCAGCTTAGGACAGGGGGCGGGTGGAAACACCATATATTTT. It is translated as CASSLGQGAGGNTIYF.

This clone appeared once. Here the CDR3 reads CASSVEDVRRASGYNEQFF. As DNA, the CDR3 is TGTGCCAGCAGCGTAGAGGATGTACGAAGGGCTAGCGGCTACAATGAGCAGTTCTTC. This chain connects TRBV9 to TRBJ2-1; 7 bases match TRBD2. V was clipped by 0 bases and J by 3 bases; unmatched bases: 15. The germline gives CDR1 SGDLS, CDR2 YYNGEE. The CDR3 sequence is 19 residues long.

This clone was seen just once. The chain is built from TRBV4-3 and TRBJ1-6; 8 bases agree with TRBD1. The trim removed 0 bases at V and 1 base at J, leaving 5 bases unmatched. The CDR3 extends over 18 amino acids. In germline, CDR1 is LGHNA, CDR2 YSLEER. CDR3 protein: CASSQDDRGASYNSPLHF. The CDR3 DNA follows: TGCGCCAGCAGCCAAGATGACAGGGGCGCATCCTATAATTCACCCCTCCACTTT.

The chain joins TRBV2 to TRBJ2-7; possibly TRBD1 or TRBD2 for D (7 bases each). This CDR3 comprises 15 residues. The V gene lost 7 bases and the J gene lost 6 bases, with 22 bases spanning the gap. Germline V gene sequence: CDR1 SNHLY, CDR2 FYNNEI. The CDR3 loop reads CASTDRDLRGGEQYF. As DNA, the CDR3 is TGTGCCAGCACCGACCGGGACCTCAGGGGGGGCGAGCAGTACTTC. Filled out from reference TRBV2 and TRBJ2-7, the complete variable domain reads EPEVTQTPSHQVTQMGQEVILRCVPISNHLYFYWYRQILGQKVEFLVSFYNNEISEKSEIFDDQFSVERPDGSNFTLKIRSTKLEDSAMYFCASTDRDLRGGEQYFGPGTRLTVT.

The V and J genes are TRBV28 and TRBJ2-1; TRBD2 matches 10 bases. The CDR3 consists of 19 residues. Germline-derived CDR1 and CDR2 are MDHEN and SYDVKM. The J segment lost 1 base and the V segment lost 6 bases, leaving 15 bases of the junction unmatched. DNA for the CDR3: TGTGCCAGCAGCCTTGGTCCAGCGGGAGGGCCATCGTCCTACAATGAGCAGTTCTTC. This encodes CASSLGPAGGPSSYNEQFF. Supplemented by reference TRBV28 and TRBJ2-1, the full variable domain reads DVKVTQSSRYLVKRTGEKVFLECVQDMDHENMFWYRQDPGLGLRLIYFSYDVKMKEKGDIPEGYSVSREKKERFSLILESASTNQTSMYLCASSLGPAGGPSSYNEQFFGPGTRLTVL.

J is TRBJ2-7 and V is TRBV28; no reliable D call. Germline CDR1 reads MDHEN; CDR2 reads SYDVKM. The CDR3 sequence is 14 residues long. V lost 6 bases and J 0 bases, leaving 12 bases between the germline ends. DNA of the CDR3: TGTGCCAGCAGAACGGATTTAAGCTCCTACGAGCAGTACTTC. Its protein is CASRTDLSSYEQYF.

The CDR3 sequence: CARSLVGLAGAADTQYF. As DNA, the CDR3 is TGTGCCAGAAGCTTGGTCGGACTAGCGGGAGCAGCGGATACGCAGTATTTT. The chain employs TRBV5-3 and TRBJ2-3; 13 bases map to TRBD2. TRBV5-3 is an open reading frame whose function is uncertain. V lost 0 bases to trimming and J lost 6 bases; unmatched junction nucleotides: 7. The CDR3 loop spans 17 amino acids.

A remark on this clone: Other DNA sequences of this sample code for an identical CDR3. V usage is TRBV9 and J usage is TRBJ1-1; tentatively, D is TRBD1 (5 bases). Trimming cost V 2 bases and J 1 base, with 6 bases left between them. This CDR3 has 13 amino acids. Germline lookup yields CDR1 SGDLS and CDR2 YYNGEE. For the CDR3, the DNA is TGTGCCAGCAGCGTGGGGCCGAACACTGAAGCTTTCTTT. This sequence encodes CASSVGPNTEAFF.

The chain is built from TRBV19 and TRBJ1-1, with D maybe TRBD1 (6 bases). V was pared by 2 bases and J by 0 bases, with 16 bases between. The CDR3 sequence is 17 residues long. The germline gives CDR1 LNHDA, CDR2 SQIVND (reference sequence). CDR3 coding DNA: TGTGCCAGTAGTATATCGGGGGGCGGAATTATGAACACTGAAGCTTTCTTT. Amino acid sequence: CASSISGGGIMNTEAFF.